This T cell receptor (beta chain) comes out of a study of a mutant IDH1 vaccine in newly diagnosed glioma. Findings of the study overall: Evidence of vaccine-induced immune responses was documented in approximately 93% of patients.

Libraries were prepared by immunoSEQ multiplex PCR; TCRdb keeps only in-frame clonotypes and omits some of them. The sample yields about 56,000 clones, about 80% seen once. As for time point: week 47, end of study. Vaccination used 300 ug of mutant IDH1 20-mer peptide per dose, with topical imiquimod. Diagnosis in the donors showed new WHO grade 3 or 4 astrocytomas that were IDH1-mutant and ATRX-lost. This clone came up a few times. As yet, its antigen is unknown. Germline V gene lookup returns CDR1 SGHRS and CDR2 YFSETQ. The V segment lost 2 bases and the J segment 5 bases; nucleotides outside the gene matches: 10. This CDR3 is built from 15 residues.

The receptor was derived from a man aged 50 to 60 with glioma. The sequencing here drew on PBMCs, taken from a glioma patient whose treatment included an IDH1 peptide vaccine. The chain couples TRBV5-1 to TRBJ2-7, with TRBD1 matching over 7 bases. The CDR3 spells CASSFSVGGSDEQYF. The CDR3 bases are TGCGCCAGCAGCTTCTCTGTAGGGGGCTCGGACGAGCAGTACTTC.